This T cell receptor beta chain was documented in a study of cytomegalovirus exposure and HLA in healthy donors. Study-level findings and limits: A later analysis showed that HLA-associated TCR beta chains had undergone more clonal expansion than equally common others. Some V segments (TRBV6-2 and TRBV6-3 among them) were excluded as indistinguishable.

PCR involved 60 Vbeta and 13 Jbeta primers. Using immunoSEQ multiplex PCR, the repertoire was profiled, and TCRdb retains in-frame clones only, with some absent. The sample has approximately 170,000 clones; about three quarters are singletons. J lost 4 bases, V lost 0 bases, and 2 bases had no gene match. Looked up from germline, CDR1 is MRHNA and CDR2 is SNTAGT. The CDR3 has 15 residues. Many counts were recorded for this clone. Its specificity is not known. The chain links TRBV6-4 to TRBJ2-3; 9 bases match TRBD2. The sequenced sample was PBMCs. The sequence was collected from a girl between 10 and 17 years old in good health and CMV-seronegative. CDR3 amino acids: CASSDSTSGPDTQYF. CDR3 bases: TGTGCCAGCAGTGACTCGACTAGCGGCCCAGATACGCAGTATTTT.